This entry lists 27 T cell receptor beta chains sequenced from one sample in a study of cytomegalovirus exposure and HLA in healthy donors. The PCR ran on 60 Vbeta and 13 Jbeta primers. The data were produced by immunoSEQ multiplex PCR, yet TCRdb's version contains in-frame clones alone and is incomplete. The top ten clones hold about 2% of a sample with tens of thousands of clones, almost 85% of them seen once. Material: PBMCs. The receptors derive from a young man in good health and CMV-seronegative.

The chain is built from TRBV4-3 and TRBJ1-2, with D tentatively TRBD1 (5 bases). From germline, CDR1 is LGHNA and CDR2 YSLEER. The CDR3 is 13 residues long. V was clipped by 0 bases and J by 8 bases, with 10 bases between them. Here the CDR3 reads CASSQDFGGGYTF. DNA for the CDR3: TGCGCCAGCAGCCAAGATTTCGGGGGAGGCTACACCTTC.

This clone is medium-sized in the sample. The rearrangement uses TRBV6-4 and TRBJ2-3, with 9 positions matching TRBD2. There are 16 residues in the CDR3. The germline gives CDR1 MRHNA, CDR2 SNTAGT. V shed 0 bases, J shed 2 bases, and the junction held 3 bases outside the gene matches. The CDR3 sequence: CASSDSASGDTDTQYF. The CDR3 DNA follows: TGTGCCAGCAGTGACTCGGCTAGCGGGGACACAGATACGCAGTATTTT.

This clone was recorded once. V is TRBV10-3 and J is TRBJ1-1; weak D call: TRBD1 (5 bases). Germline V CDR1 and CDR2: ENHRY, SYGVKD. The CDR3 length is 13 residues. V was shortened by 8 bases and J by 1 base, with 11 bases between the two germline ends. CDR3 nucleotides: TGTGCCATCGGAGGGGACCAGAACACTGAAGCTTTCTTT. The encoded protein is CAIGGDQNTEAFF.

This chain joins TRBV4-1 and TRBJ2-2, with D unclear. CDR3 size: 13 residues. V lost 3 bases and J lost 3, with 5 bases in between. Germline V gives CDR1 MGHRA, CDR2 YSYEKL. As DNA, the CDR3 is TGCGCCAGCAGCCACCGGGACACCGGGGAGCTGTTTTTT. Protein product: CASSHRDTGELFF.

The CDR3 loop reads CASSLSSELSYNEQFF. For the CDR3, the DNA is TGTGCCAGCAGTTTAAGTAGCGAACTATCCTACAATGAGCAGTTCTTC. The chain links TRBV28 to TRBJ2-1; D is perhaps TRBD2 (5 bases). Trimming pared 2 bases from V and 1 base from J, leaving 12 bases between. This CDR3 is built from 16 residues. In germline, CDR1 is MDHEN, CDR2 SYDVKM. The variable domain in full, completed from reference TRBV28 and TRBJ2-1, reads DVKVTQSSRYLVKRTGEKVFLECVQDMDHENMFWYRQDPGLGLRLIYFSYDVKMKEKGDIPEGYSVSREKKERFSLILESASTNQTSMYLCASSLSSELSYNEQFFGPGTRLTVL.

The genes are TRBV25-1 and TRBJ2-1, with 7 bases lining up with TRBD2. The J segment lost 7 bases and the V segment lost 4 bases, leaving 7 bases of the junction unmatched. The CDR3 runs 14 residues. Germline loops: CDR1 MGHDK, CDR2 SYGVNS. CDR3 in DNA: TGTGCCAGCAGTGCCCCAGGCGGGAGTAATGAGCAGTTCTTC. Its translation is CASSAPGGSNEQFF.

V and J are TRBV6-5 and TRBJ1-5; TRBD1 might be the D (6 bases). Germline V gene data show CDR1 as MNHEY and CDR2 as SVGAGI. The CDR3 spans 13 residues. Trimming left V 5 bases short and J 5 bases short, with 10 bases between. This CDR3 is CASSPRGHQPQHF. As DNA, the CDR3 is TGTGCCAGCAGTCCCAGGGGCCATCAGCCCCAGCATTTT.

The chain recombines TRBV4-1 with TRBJ2-7, with D maybe TRBD1 (7 bases). Germline CDR1 MGHRA, CDR2 YSYEKL. The CDR3 consists of 19 residues. V was pared by 0 bases and J by 1 base, with 22 bases between. The CDR3, as DNA: TGCGCCAGCAGCCAAGATCAGGGGGGCTGGGCGGCAGCATCCTACGAGCAGTACTTC. It yields the protein CASSQDQGGWAAASYEQYF.

J is TRBJ2-6 and V is TRBV5-1, with unresolved D. CDR3 length: 17 residues. The V gene's germline CDR1 is SGHRS and CDR2 YFSETQ. V was pared by 0 bases and J by 0 bases, with 10 bases between. The CDR3 DNA reads as TGCGCCAGCAGCTTGGGGGCATATTCCTCTGGGGCCAACGTCCTGACTTTC. Its translation is CASSLGAYSSGANVLTF. The variable domain in full, completed from reference TRBV5-1 and TRBJ2-6, reads KAGVTQTPRYLIKTRGQQVTLSCSPISGHRSVSWYQQTPGQGLQFLFEYFSETQRNKGNFPGRFSGRQFSNSRSEMNVSTLELGDSALYLCASSLGAYSSGANVLTFGAGSRLTVL.

This chain joins TRBV21-1 and TRBJ2-7; the tabulated D call, TRBD1, remains unverified against the DNA. TRBV21-1 is described as a pseudogene. The CDR3 covers 17 residues. In DNA, the CDR3 is TGTGCCAGCAGCAAAGATCAGTCAGCCTACAGCTCCTACGAGCAGTACTTC. Its translation is CASSKDQSAYSSYEQYF.

This sequence joins TRBV28 and TRBJ1-5; 7 bases line up with TRBD1. Trimming at V came to 6 bases and at J to 2 bases, leaving 10 bases not matched to a gene. CDR1 and CDR2 (germline): MDHEN, SYDVKM. CDR3 length equals 16 residues. The CDR3 DNA sequence: TGTGCCAGCAGCCCGCGACAGGGTAGGGGCAATCAGCCCCAGCATTTT. It translates to CASSPRQGRGNQPQHF.

CDR3 residues: CASSVGGRTALHEQYF. Here the CDR3 DNA reads TGTGCCAGCAGCGTTGGAGGTAGGACTGCACTCCACGAGCAGTACTTC. The chain recombines TRBV9 with TRBJ2-7; a weak D match, TRBD2 (5 bases). The CDR3 length is 16 residues. Trimming removed 2 bases at V and 5 bases at J, with 20 bases between. From germline, CDR1 is SGDLS and CDR2 YYNGEE.

CDR3 region: CASSLRDNYGYTF. The CDR3 DNA reads TGTGCCAGCAGTTTAAGAGATAACTATGGCTACACCTTC. The V and J genes are TRBV28 and TRBJ1-2; no reliable D call. The germline gives CDR1 MDHEN, CDR2 SYDVKM. This CDR3 is built from 13 residues. V lost 2 bases to trimming and J lost 1 base, with 5 bases between them.

The genes are TRBV19 and TRBJ1-3; D remains unclear. In germline, CDR1 is LNHDA, CDR2 SQIVND (reference sequence). CDR3 length: 12 residues. V was clipped by 4 bases and J by 4 bases, with 5 bases between them. CDR3 loop: CASSSGGNTIYF. CDR3 DNA: TGTGCCAGTAGTAGCGGGGGAAACACCATATATTTT.

V usage is TRBV7-8 and J usage is TRBJ1-1, with 7 nucleotides matching TRBD1. V was pared by 0 bases and J by 2 bases, with 6 bases of the junction left unmatched. CDR3 length: 16 residues. Germline loops: CDR1 SGHVS, CDR2 FQNEAQ. CDR3 residues: CASSLALWTGNTEAFF. CDR3 nucleotides: TGTGCCAGCAGCTTAGCGCTCTGGACAGGAAACACTGAAGCTTTCTTT.

The J gene is TRBJ2-7, the V gene TRBV9; D perhaps matches TRBD1 (5 bases). V lost 3 bases to trimming and J lost 3 bases, with 10 bases between them. The germline CDR1 and CDR2 sequences are SGDLS and YYNGEE. The CDR3 totals 13 residues. The CDR3 nucleotides are TGTGCCAGCAGCGCACCTCAGGGCTACGAGCAGTACTTC. Translation gives CASSAPQGYEQYF.

The chain employs TRBV7-6 and TRBJ2-5; D remains ambiguous. Germline assignment: CDR1 SGHVS and CDR2 FNYEAQ. Trimming took 1 base from V and 5 from J, leaving 11 bases between them. CDR3 length equals 14 residues. The CDR3 bases are TGTGCCAGCAGCTTAGTAACAGTTGGGGAGACCCAGTACTTC. The encoded protein is CASSLVTVGETQYF.

The J gene is TRBJ2-5, the V gene TRBV29-1; D unresolved. CDR3 length: 13 residues. Deletions cut 1 base from V and 5 bases from J, with 11 bases between. The germline gives CDR1 SQVTM, CDR2 ANQGSEA. The CDR3 DNA reads TGCAGCGTTGAAGCAGGTTCCTTGGAGACCCAGTACTTC. This gives the protein CSVEAGSLETQYF.

This chain joins TRBV9 and TRBJ2-5, with D possibly matching TRBD2 (5 bases). CDR1 is SGDLS and CDR2 is YYNGEE in the germline V gene. Trimming cost V 5 bases and J 7 bases, with 9 bases left between them. There are 11 residues in the CDR3. The CDR3 DNA sequence: TGTGCCAGCAGGGGAGAAGGGACCCAGTACTTC. This codes for CASRGEGTQYF.

The V and J genes are TRBV5-6 and TRBJ1-4; 7 bases are shared with TRBD1. Trimming at V came to 3 bases and at J to 3 bases, leaving 11 bases not matched to a gene. Per germline, CDR1 SGHDT and CDR2 YYEEEE. CDR3 size: 17 residues. The CDR3 region has the DNA TGTGCCAGCAGCTGGGGTAGGGGGCAAGCGGCTAATGAAAAACTGTTTTTT. Protein product: CASSWGRGQAANEKLFF.

This chain connects TRBV6-1 to TRBJ2-3; 8 nucleotides align to TRBD2. Germline loops: CDR1 MNHNS, CDR2 SASEGT. The CDR3 sequence is 15 residues long. V was pared by 11 bases and J by 7 bases, with 17 bases of the junction left unmatched. CDR3 loop: CAVDEGGGTLHTQYF. For the CDR3, the DNA is TGTGCCGTCGATGAGGGCGGGGGGACGTTGCATACGCAGTATTTT.

The chain links TRBV28 to TRBJ1-1; D ambiguous. There are 18 residues in the CDR3. The germline V gene has CDR1 MDHEN and CDR2 SYDVKM. Trimming took 1 base from V and 0 from J, leaving 18 bases between them. DNA for the CDR3: TGTGCCAGCAGTTTATCTGCGAGTGGTCTACCCATGAACACTGAAGCTTTCTTT. This encodes CASSLSASGLPMNTEAFF.

As for this clone: At one end the junction does not follow the germline gene, possibly because of a read error. J is TRBJ2-1 and V is TRBV9; 9 bases are a match to TRBD2. The germline V gene encodes CDR1 SGDLS and CDR2 YYNGEE. The CDR3 is 17 residues long. Written as DNA, the CDR3 is TGTGTCAGCAGCGTAGGTGTCCCAGCGGGAGGACACAATGAGCAGTTCTTC. Translation gives CVSSVGVPAGGHNEQFF.

The chain is built from TRBV28 and TRBJ2-7, with D perhaps matching TRBD2 (5 bases). There are 14 residues in the CDR3. Trimming left V 3 bases short and J 2 bases short, with 11 bases between. Germline CDR1 is MDHEN and CDR2 is SYDVKM. CDR3 bases: TGTGCCAGCAGTTTGGACTCGTACCCCTACGAGCAGTACTTC. It encodes CASSLDSYPYEQYF.

The rearrangement uses TRBV5-1 and TRBJ2-5, with 14 bases fitting TRBD2. This CDR3 has 16 amino acids. After removal of 3 bases from V and 4 bases from J, the junction contained 5 bases not matched to a gene. Germline CDR1 SGHRS, CDR2 YFSETQ. CDR3 sequence (DNA): TGCGCCAGCAGCTCGGGGACTAGCGGGAGTGTAGAGACCCAGTACTTC. The encoded protein is CASSSGTSGSVETQYF.

The J gene is TRBJ2-7, the V gene TRBV7-2; TRBD2 aligns across 9 bases. The CDR3 extends over 15 amino acids. After removal of 0 bases from V and 6 bases from J, the junction contained 6 bases not matched to a gene. CDR1 is SGHTA and CDR2 is FQGNSA in the germline V gene. The CDR3 spells CASSLAAGGPSEQYF. The DNA of the CDR3 is TGTGCCAGCAGCTTAGCGGCGGGGGGGCCCAGCGAGCAGTACTTC.

This chain joins TRBV27 and TRBJ2-3, with D possibly TRBD2 on 7 matching bases. The germline V gene encodes CDR1 MNHEY and CDR2 SMNVEV (reference sequence). The CDR3 is 16 residues long. Trimming removed 2 bases at V and 0 bases at J, with 12 bases between. The CDR3 region is CASSLRRGASTDTQYF. In DNA form, the CDR3 reads TGTGCCAGCAGTTTACGACGGGGGGCTAGCACAGATACGCAGTATTTT.